Sequencing of this T cell receptor beta chain was carried out in a study of cytomegalovirus exposure and HLA in healthy donors. The CDR3 spans 12 residues. Looked up from germline, CDR1 is SGHDN and CDR2 is FVKESK. Study findings and constraints: The investigators catalogued 150 to 200 TCR beta chains as cytomegalovirus-associated. Earlier findings revealed that most TCR beta V segments proved productive either about 87% or about 30% of the time.

A multiplex PCR was run with 60 Vbeta primers and 13 Jbeta primers. TCRdb's copy holds only in-frame clones and misses some; the assay was immunoSEQ multiplex PCR. The sample records some 140,000 clones, roughly 80% being singletons. Notes on this clone: Its antigen is as yet unknown. Sequence at one end of the junction differs from germline and may be a read error.

The chain recombines TRBV14 with TRBJ2-7; TRBD2 is a possible D gene (7 bases). The TCR comes from a man aged 18 to 29 in good health and CMV-seronegative. Sequencing used PBMCs. The CDR3 bases are TGTGCCAGCAGCCAAGATACGGGGGGCGAGCACTTC. As protein: CASSQDTGGEHF. The full variable domain, in which reference TRBV14 and TRBJ2-7 provide the parts outside the CDR3, is EAGVTQFPSHSVIEKGQTVTLRCDPISGHDNLYWYRRVMGKEIKFLLHFVKESKQDESGMPNNRFLAERTGGTYSTLKVQPAELEDSGVYFCASSQDTGGEHFGPGTRLTVT.